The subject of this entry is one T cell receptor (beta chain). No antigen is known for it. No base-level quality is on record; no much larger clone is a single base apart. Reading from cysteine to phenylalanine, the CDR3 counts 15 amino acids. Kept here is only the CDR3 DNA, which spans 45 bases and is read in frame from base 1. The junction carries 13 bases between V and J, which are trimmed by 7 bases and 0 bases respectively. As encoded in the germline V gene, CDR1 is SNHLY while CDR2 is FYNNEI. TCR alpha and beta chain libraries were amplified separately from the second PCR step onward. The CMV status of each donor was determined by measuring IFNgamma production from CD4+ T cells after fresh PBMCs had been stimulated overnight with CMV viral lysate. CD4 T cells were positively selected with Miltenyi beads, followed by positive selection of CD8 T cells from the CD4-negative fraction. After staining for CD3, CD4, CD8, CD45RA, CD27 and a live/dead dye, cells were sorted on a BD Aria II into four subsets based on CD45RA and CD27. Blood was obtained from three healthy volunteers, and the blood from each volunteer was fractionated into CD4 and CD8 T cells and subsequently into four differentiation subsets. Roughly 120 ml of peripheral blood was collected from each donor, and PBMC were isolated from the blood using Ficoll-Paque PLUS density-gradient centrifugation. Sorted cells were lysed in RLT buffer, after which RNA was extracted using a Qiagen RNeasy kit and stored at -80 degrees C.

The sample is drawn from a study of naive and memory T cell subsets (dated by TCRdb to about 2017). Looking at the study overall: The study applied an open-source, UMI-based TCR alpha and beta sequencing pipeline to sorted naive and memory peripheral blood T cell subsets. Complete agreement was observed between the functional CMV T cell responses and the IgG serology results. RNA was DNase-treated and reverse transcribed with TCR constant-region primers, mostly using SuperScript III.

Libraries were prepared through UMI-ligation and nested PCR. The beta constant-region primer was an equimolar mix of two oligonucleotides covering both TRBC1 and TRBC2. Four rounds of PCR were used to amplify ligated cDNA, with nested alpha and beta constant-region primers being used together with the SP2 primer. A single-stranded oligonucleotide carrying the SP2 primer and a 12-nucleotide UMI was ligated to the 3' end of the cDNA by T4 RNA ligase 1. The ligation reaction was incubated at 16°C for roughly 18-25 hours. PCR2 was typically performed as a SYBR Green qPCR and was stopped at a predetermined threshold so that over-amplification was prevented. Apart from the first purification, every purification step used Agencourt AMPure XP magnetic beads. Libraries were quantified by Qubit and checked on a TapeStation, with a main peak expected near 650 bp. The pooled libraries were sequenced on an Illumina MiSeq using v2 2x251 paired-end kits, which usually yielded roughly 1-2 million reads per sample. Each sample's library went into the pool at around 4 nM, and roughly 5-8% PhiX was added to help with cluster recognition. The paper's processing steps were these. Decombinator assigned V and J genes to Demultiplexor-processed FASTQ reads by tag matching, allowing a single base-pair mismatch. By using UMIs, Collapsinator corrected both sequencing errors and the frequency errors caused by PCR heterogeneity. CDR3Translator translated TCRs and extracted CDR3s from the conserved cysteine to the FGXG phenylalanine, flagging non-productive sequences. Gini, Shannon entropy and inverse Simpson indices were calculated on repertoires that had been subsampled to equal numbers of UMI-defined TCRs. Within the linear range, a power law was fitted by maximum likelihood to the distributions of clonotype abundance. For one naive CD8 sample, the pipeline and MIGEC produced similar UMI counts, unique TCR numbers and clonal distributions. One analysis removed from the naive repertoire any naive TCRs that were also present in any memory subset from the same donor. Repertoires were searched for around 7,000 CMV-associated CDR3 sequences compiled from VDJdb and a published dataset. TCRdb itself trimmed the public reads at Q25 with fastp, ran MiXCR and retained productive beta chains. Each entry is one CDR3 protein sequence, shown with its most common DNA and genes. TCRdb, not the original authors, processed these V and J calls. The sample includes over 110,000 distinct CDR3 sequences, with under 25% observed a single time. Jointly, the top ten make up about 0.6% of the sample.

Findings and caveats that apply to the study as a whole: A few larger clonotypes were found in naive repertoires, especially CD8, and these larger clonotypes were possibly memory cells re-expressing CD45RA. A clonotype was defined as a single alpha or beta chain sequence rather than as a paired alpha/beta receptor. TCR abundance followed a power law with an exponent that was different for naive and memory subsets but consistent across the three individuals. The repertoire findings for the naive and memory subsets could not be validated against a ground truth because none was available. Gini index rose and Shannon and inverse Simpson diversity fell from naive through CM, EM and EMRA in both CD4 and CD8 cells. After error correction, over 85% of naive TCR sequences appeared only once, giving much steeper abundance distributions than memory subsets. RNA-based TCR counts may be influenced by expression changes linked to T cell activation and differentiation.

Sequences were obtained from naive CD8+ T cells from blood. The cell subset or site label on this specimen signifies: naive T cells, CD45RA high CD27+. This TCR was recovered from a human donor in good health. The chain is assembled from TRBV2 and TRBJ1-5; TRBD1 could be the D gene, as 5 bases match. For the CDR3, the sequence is CASTIDRNSNQPQHF. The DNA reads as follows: TGTGCCAGCACCATAGACAGAAATAGCAATCAGCCCCAGCATTTT.